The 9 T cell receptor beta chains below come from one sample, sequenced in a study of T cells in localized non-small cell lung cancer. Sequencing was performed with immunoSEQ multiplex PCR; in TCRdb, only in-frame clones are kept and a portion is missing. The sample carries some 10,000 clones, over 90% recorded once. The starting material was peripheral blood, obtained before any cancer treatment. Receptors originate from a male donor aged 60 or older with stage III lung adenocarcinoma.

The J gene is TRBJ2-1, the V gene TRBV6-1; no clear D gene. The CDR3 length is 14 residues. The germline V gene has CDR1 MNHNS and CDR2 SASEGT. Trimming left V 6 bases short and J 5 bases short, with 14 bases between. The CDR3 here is CASRSPSGDNEQFF. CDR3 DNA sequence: TGTGCCAGCAGGAGTCCCTCTGGGGACAATGAGCAGTTCTTC.

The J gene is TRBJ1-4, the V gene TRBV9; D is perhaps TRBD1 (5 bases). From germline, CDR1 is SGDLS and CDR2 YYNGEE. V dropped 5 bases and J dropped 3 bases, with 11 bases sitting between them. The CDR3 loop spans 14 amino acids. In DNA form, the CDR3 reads TGTGCCAGCAGTTCGGGGCTGGCTAATGAAAAACTGTTTTTT. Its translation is CASSSGLANEKLFF.

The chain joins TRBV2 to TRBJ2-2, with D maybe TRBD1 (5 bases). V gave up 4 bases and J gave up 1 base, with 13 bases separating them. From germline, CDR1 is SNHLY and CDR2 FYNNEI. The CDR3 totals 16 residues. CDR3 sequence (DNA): TGTGCCAGCAGTGTCCGGGCAGGGTTGAACACCGGGGAGCTGTTTTTT. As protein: CASSVRAGLNTGELFF.

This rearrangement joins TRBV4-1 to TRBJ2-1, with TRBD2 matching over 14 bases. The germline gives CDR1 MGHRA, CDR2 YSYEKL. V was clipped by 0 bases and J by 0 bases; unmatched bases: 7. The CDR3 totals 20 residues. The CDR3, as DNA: TGCGCCAGCAGCCAAGAGGGGGCAGGGACTAGCGGGAGCTCCTACAATGAGCAGTTCTTC. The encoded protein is CASSQEGAGTSGSSYNEQFF.

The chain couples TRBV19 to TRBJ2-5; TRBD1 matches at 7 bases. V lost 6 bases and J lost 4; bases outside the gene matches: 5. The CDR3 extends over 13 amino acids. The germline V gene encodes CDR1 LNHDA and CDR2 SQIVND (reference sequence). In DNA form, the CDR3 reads TGTGCCAGTAGGGGGGACAGAGGAGAGACCCAGTACTTC. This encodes CASRGDRGETQYF.

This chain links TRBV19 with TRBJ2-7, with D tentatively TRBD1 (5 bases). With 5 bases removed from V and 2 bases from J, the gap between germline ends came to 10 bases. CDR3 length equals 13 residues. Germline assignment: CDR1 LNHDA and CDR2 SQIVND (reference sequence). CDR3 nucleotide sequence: TGTGCCAGTAGTGACAGACGTGCCTACGAGCAGTACTTC. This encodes CASSDRRAYEQYF.

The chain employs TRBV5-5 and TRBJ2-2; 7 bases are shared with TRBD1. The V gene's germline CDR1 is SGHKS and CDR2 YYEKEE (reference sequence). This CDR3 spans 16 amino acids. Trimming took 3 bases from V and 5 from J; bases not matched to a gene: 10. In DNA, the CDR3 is TGTGCCAGCAGCTGGACAGGTATCGTTGGGACCGGGGAGCTGTTTTTT. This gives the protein CASSWTGIVGTGELFF.

The CDR3 sequence: CASKARDRVHEQYF. The CDR3, as DNA: TGTGCCAGTAAAGCGCGGGACAGGGTTCACGAGCAGTACTTC. This chain links TRBV19 with TRBJ2-7; 9 bases agree with TRBD1. The V and J ends lost 7 bases and 5 bases, in that order; junction bases with no gene match: 9. The CDR3 loop spans 14 amino acids. Germline V gene sequence: CDR1 LNHDA, CDR2 SQIVND (reference sequence).

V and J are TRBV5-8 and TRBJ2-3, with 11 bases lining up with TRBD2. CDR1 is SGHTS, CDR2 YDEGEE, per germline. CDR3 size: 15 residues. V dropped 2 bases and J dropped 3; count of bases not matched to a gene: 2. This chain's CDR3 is CASSLRTSGTDTQYF. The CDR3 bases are TGTGCCAGCAGCTTAAGGACTAGCGGGACAGATACGCAGTATTTT.